These 15 T cell receptor beta chains share one sample of origin, sequenced in a study of human thymus T cells (dated by TCRdb to 2019 to 2021). Thymus tissue was obtained as surgical resects removed during corrective cardiac surgery. The library was obtained by the immunoSEQ multiplex PCR assay. Held by TCRdb, this immuneACCESS table contains in-frame sequences only and omits some clones. Under half of the omission traces to an unresolved V gene where checked; the cause of the rest is unknown. In all, the sample holds 60,000 to 75,000 clones, and over 85% of those were seen once. The ten largest clonotypes hold about 0.03% of the sample. Specimen: thymus tissue. The receptors here all came from a girl under three years old with a congenital heart defect but otherwise immunologically healthy.

This clone occurred a few times. The chain links TRBV7-9 to TRBJ2-7; TRBD2 agrees at 9 bases. This CDR3 spans 16 amino acids. Trimming cost V 1 base and J 4 bases; bases outside gene matches: 8. The germline CDR1 and CDR2 sequences are SEHNR and FQNEAQ (reference sequence). CDR3 in amino acids: CASSLVTSGEEYEQYF. The CDR3 DNA sequence: TGTGCCAGCAGCTTAGTGACTAGCGGAGAAGAATACGAGCAGTACTTC.

CDR3 DNA: TGTGCCAGCAGTGAAGGGGATTGGGTCTCCGAATCCACCGGGGAGCTGTTTTTT. Protein: CASSEGDWVSESTGELFF. The V gene is TRBV2, the J gene TRBJ2-2; D uncertain. V was cut by 1 base and J by 4 bases, with 19 bases left in between. Germline V lookup: CDR1 SNHLY, CDR2 FYNNEI. The CDR3 extends over 18 amino acids. Full variable domain (remainder filled in from reference TRBV2 and TRBJ2-2): EPEVTQTPSHQVTQMGQEVILRCVPISNHLYFYWYRQILGQKVEFLVSFYNNEISEKSEIFDDQFSVERPDGSNFTLKIRSTKLEDSAMYFCASSEGDWVSESTGELFFGEGSRLTVL.

This chain uses TRBV4-3 with TRBJ2-1; 14 bases align to TRBD2. CDR3 length equals 20 residues. J lost 3 bases, V lost 6 bases, and 16 bases had no gene match. The germline V gene encodes CDR1 LGHNA and CDR2 YSLEER. The CDR3 DNA sequence: TGCGCCAGCAGTGACCGAACCTCACCGGGACTAGCGGGGGTCTACAATGAGCAGTTCTTC. Its protein product is CASSDRTSPGLAGVYNEQFF.

CDR3: CASSCAANTEAFF. The CDR3 nucleotides are TGTGCCAGCAGCTGTGCAGCGAACACTGAAGCTTTCTTT. This chain joins TRBV7-3 and TRBJ1-1, with D unresolved. Deletions cut 4 bases from V and 1 base from J, with 7 bases between. CDR3 size: 13 residues. Germline values: CDR1 SGHTA, CDR2 FQGTGA.

The CDR3 reads CASSLVGRHLGGETQYF. The CDR3 coding sequence is TGTGCCAGCAGCTTAGTCGGACGGCACCTAGGGGGAGAGACCCAGTACTTC. This chain links TRBV7-6 with TRBJ2-5, with D possibly TRBD1 on 6 matching bases. V was trimmed by 1 base and J by 4 bases, leaving 19 bases between them. The CDR3 runs to 17 residues. CDR1 SGHVS and CDR2 FNYEAQ come from the germline V gene.

The chain combines TRBV12-5 with TRBJ2-5, with D hard to call. Germline assignment: CDR1 LGHNT and CDR2 FRNRAP. Trimming removed 5 bases at V and 2 bases at J, with 9 bases between. The CDR3 is 13 amino acids. CDR3 nucleotides: TGTGCTAGTGGTCCCGGACGGCAAGAGACCCAGTACTTC. Residues: CASGPGRQETQYF.

This clone was seen only a few times. This sequence joins TRBV5-5 and TRBJ2-5; no definite D call. Per the germline V gene, CDR1 is SGHKS and CDR2 is YYEKEE (reference sequence). This CDR3 spans 16 amino acids. V lost 1 base to trimming and J lost 2 bases, with 15 bases between them. CDR3 sequence (DNA): TGTGCCAGCAGCTTGACATGGATAAGGGCACAAGAGACCCAGTACTTC. This encodes CASSLTWIRAQETQYF.

The V call is TRBV5-1, the J call TRBJ2-2; D might be TRBD1 (6 bases). This CDR3 contains 15 residues. Deletions cut 4 bases from V and 0 bases from J, with 10 bases between. The V gene's germline CDR1 is SGHRS and CDR2 YFSETQ. The CDR3 region is CASSLDSSNTGELFF. In DNA, the CDR3 is TGCGCCAGCAGCCTGGACAGTTCGAACACCGGGGAGCTGTTTTTT.

The gene calls are TRBV7-2 and TRBJ2-1, with D maybe TRBD2 (7 bases). Trimming removed 4 bases from V and 5 bases from J, with 15 bases in between. Germline loops: CDR1 SGHTA, CDR2 FQGNSA. The CDR3 length is 15 residues. The CDR3 DNA follows: TGTGCCAGCAGCTCCTGGGGGCGGGAGAACAATGAGCAGTTCTTC. Its translation: CASSSWGRENNEQFF.

This clone was found once. This sequence joins TRBV16 and TRBJ1-1; maybe TRBD1 (6 bases). Trimming shortened V by 0 bases and J by 5 bases, and 13 bases separated the two germline ends. This CDR3 contains 15 residues. The V gene's germline CDR1 is KGHSY and CDR2 FQNENV. CDR3 region: CASSQSSGVRTEAFF. CDR3 nucleotide sequence: TGTGCCAGCAGCCAATCGTCAGGGGTACGGACTGAAGCTTTCTTT.

The chain combines TRBV6-6 with TRBJ2-7; unclear D gene. Trimming removed 1 base at V and 5 bases at J, with 12 bases between. Per germline, CDR1 MNHNY and CDR2 SVGAGI (reference sequence). The CDR3 covers 14 residues. CDR3 loop: CASSYCRVPHEQYF. Written as DNA, the CDR3 is TGTGCCAGCAGTTACTGCCGCGTGCCCCACGAGCAGTACTTC.

The chain's CDR3 is CASSELRGRPASGANVLTF. As DNA, the CDR3 is TGTGCCAGCAGTGAACTCAGGGGGCGCCCCGCTTCTGGGGCCAACGTCCTGACTTTC. The chain carries TRBV6-1 and TRBJ2-6; TRBD1 aligns across 8 bases. The V and J ends lost 2 bases and 1 base, in that order; junction bases with no gene match: 10. Per the germline V gene, CDR1 is MNHNS and CDR2 is SASEGT. This CDR3 contains 19 residues.

This chain links TRBV19 with TRBJ2-4; D unclear. V was cut by 4 bases and J by 0 bases, with 7 bases left in between. CDR3 length equals 14 residues. From germline, CDR1 is LNHDA and CDR2 SQIVND (reference sequence). The CDR3 loop is CASSNRLAKNIQYF. The CDR3 DNA follows: TGTGCCAGTAGTAATCGCTTAGCCAAAAACATTCAGTACTTC. The full variable domain, rest sourced from reference TRBV19 and TRBJ2-4, is DGGITQSPKYLFRKEGQNVTLSCEQNLNHDAMYWYRQDPGQGLRLIYYSQIVNDFQKGDIAEGYSVSREKKESFPLTVTSAQKNPTAFYLCASSNRLAKNIQYFGAGTRLSVL.

The chain couples TRBV27 to TRBJ2-3, with 7 bases lining up with TRBD2. Germline CDR1 MNHEY, CDR2 SMNVEV (reference sequence). V shed 4 bases, J shed 1 base, and the junction held 8 bases outside the gene matches. This CDR3 is 16 amino acids long. The CDR3 DNA reads TGTGCCAGCAGTTCCCTCAAGCGGGATTGCACAGATACGCAGTATTTT. Its translation: CASSSLKRDCTDTQYF.

V gene TRBV19 combines with J gene TRBJ2-3, with a weak D call TRBD1 (5 bases). V dropped 5 bases and J dropped 0 bases, with 15 bases sitting between them. CDR3 length: 16 residues. Per the germline V gene, CDR1 is LNHDA and CDR2 is SQIVND (reference sequence). Here the CDR3 reads CASSPNRFWSTDTQYF. The CDR3 coding sequence is TGTGCCAGTAGTCCAAACAGGTTCTGGAGCACAGATACGCAGTATTTT.